This TCR beta chain was identified in a study of shared T cell receptors in the human thymus (dated by TCRdb to the early 2020s). For context, the study as a whole: The study examined how self-reactive, shared T-cell receptor alpha chains are generated in the human thymus.

Library generation was performed with the immunoSEQ multiplex PCR assay. TCRdb carries this immuneACCESS record with in-frame sequences only. Its versions omit some clonotypes, under half of them owing to an unresolved V gene in the studies checked, with the rest unexplained. This sample is represented by hundreds of thousands of clones; more than 75% of them were singletons. About 0.01% of the sample rests with the top ten. Regarding this clone: Which antigen it targets is not known. No much larger clone is present one base from it, and per-base qualities are unavailable.

As encoded in the germline V gene, CDR1 is SGHRS while CDR2 is YFSETQ. A distance of 15 bases separates the germline ends of V and J, which lose 0 bases and 5 bases respectively. The CDR3 spans 15 residues, from the cysteine through the phenylalanine. Only the CDR3 portion is preserved as DNA: 45 bases, with reading frame beginning at the first base. The sample was also linked to a second study, of human thymus T cells. That second report states: Donors were immunologically healthy infants undergoing open corrective cardiac surgery for congenital heart defects in Finland. Thymus tissue was collected as surgical resects that were removed during corrective cardiac surgery. Both the thymic and the peripheral blood repertoires appeared to show biased V and J gene segment usage. According to the related research, thymic TCR repertoires were highly overlapping among unrelated individuals. The study described the TCR alpha and beta repertoires in about eight infant thymus samples and four matching peripheral blood samples. The infant donors were about 7 to 244 days old, and the cohort included several males and two females. Thymocytes were freed from the tissue by mechanical means and kept at -70 degrees C as pellets of about 8.5-34 million cells. Genomic DNA was extracted from frozen cell pellets with a QIAsymphony instrument. TCRB and TCRAD loci were amplified from a standardized quantity of quality-controlled genomic DNA using the immunoSEQ multiplex PCR assay. The amplicons covered the V(D)J region and were long enough to include the CDR3 and to identify the V and J genes. The commercial immunoSEQ service was used to sequence amplicons on an Illumina platform. Corrections for primer bias and sequencing errors followed previously described methods, while TCRAD and TCRB definitions were based on the IMGT database. The repertoires were analysed using immunoSEQ Analyzer 3.0 and VDJTools for basic statistics, V/J segment usage, diversity estimates, rarefaction and pairwise overlap. To estimate diversity, the Chao1, ChaoE, Efron-Thisted, Shannon and inverse Simpson indices were applied, and diversity was also estimated on datasets down-sampled to the smallest sample. Repertoire overlap was assessed by strict matching of CDR3 nucleotide sequence, V gene and J gene, and clustering was done by Jaccard-based multidimensional scaling. On average, thymus samples gave 750,000 to 950,000 unique TCRB clonotypes, whereas blood samples gave 75,000 to 95,000.

The sample consisted of thymocytes. The chain is assembled from TRBV5-1 and TRBJ2-7; no D gene call is confident. The origin of this receptor is a boy in the first two years of life with a congenital heart defect. Donor details come from another sample of the same person, matched by shared clones. The CDR3 region reads CASSLAEVSSHEQYF. The sequenced DNA is TGCGCCAGCAGCTTGGCCGAGGTGAGTAGCCACGAGCAGTACTTC.